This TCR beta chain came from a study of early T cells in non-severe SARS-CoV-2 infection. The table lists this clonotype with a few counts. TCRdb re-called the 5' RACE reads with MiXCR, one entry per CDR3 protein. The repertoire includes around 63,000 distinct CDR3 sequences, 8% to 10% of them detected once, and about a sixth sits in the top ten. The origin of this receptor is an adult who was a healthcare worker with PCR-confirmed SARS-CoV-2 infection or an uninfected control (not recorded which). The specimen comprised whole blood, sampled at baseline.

As DNA, the CDR3 is TGTGCCAGCAGCTGGGACTCCCTATCCGGGGAGCTGTTTTTT. This codes for CASSWDSLSGELFF. The V call is TRBV11-2, the J call TRBJ2-2; a weak D match, TRBD2 (6 bases). CDR3 length: 14 amino acids. With 4 bases removed from V and 6 bases from J, the gap between germline ends came to 12 bases. Germline V lookup: CDR1 SGHAT, CDR2 FQNNGV.